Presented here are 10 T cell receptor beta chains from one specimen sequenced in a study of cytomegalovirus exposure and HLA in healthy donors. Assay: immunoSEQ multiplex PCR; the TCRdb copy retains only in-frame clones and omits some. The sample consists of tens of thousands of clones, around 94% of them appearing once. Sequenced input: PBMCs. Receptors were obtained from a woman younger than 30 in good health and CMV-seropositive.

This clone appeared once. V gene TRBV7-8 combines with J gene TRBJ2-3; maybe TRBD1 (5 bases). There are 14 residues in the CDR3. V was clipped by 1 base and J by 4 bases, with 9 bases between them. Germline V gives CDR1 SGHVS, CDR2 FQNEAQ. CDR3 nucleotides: TGTGCCAGCAGCTTAGGAGCAGGGTCAGATACGCAGTATTTT. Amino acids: CASSLGAGSDTQYF. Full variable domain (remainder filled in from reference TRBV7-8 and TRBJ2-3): GAGVSQSPRYKVAKRGQDVALRCDPISGHVSLFWYQQALGQGPEFLTYFQNEAQLDKSGLPSDRFFAERPEGSVSTLKIQRTQQEDSAVYLCASSLGAGSDTQYFGPGTRLTVL.

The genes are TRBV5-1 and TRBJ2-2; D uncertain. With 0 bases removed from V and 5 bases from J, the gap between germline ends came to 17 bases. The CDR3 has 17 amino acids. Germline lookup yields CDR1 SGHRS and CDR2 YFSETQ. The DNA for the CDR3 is TGCGCCAGCAGCTTGGGGAAGACAAGTATTAGTACCGGGGAGCTGTTTTTT. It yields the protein CASSLGKTSISTGELFF.

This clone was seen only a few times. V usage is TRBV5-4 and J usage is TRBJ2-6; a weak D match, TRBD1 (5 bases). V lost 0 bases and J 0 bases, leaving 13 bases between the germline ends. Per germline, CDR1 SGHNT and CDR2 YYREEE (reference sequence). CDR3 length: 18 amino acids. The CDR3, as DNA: TGTGCCAGCAGCTTGGACAGGCTCACCCTCTCTGGGGCCAACGTCCTGACTTTC. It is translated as CASSLDRLTLSGANVLTF.

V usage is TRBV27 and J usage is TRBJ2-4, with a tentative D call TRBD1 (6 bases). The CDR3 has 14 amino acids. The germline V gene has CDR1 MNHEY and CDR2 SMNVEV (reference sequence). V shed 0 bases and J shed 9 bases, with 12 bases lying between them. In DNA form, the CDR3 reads TGTGCCAGCAGTTTATCGAACAGGGCGGGCATTCAGTACTTC. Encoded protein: CASSLSNRAGIQYF.

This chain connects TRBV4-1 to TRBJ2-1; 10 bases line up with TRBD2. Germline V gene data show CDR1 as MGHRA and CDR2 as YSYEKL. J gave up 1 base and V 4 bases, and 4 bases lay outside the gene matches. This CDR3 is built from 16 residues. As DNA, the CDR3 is TGCGCCAGCAGCCGTAAGCGGGAGGGGTCCTACAATGAGCAGTTCTTC. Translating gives CASSRKREGSYNEQFF.

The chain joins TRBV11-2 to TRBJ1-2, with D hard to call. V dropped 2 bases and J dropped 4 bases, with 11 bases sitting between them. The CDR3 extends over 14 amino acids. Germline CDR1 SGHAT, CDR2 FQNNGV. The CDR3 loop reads CASSLHTGSYGYTF. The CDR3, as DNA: TGTGCCAGCAGCTTACATACCGGGTCCTATGGCTACACCTTC.

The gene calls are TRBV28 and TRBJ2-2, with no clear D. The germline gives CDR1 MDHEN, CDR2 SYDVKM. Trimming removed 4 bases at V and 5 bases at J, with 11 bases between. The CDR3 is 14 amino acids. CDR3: CASSSLSTTGELFF. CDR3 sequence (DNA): TGTGCCAGCAGTTCTCTATCAACGACCGGGGAGCTGTTTTTT.

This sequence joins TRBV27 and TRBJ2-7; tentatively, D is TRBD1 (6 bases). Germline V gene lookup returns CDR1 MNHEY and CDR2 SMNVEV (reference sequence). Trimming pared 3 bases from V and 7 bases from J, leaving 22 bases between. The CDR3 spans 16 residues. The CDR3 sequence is CASSFRRTQGSNEQYF. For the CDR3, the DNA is TGTGCCAGCAGTTTCCGACGGACTCAGGGGTCAAATGAGCAGTACTTC.

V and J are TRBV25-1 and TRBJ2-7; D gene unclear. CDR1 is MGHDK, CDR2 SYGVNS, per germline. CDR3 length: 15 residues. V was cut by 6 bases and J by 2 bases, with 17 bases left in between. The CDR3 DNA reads TGTGCCAGCAGCCCAAACGCGGAGTATCCCTACGAGCAGTACTTC. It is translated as CASSPNAEYPYEQYF.

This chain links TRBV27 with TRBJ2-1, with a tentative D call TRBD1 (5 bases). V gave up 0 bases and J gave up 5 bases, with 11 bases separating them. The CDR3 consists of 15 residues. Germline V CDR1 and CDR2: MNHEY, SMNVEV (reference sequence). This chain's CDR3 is CASSLSGVWDNEQFF. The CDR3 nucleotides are TGTGCCAGCAGTTTATCAGGGGTTTGGGACAATGAGCAGTTCTTC.